This TCR beta chain was captured in a study of T cell responses to AZD1222 COVID-19 vaccine. General study points: With two AZD1222 doses given, Spike-specific TCR breadth and depth both rose. Donors skewed white British and female; clonal diversity was possibly underestimated. Regions 160-218 and 743-854 dominated among vaccine-associated CD4 TCRs spanning spike.

Repertoires were generated with immunoSEQ multiplex PCR, while TCRdb's copy carries only in-frame clones and drops some. This sample has tens of thousands of clones, with less than 90% found just once. In the case of this clone: The antigen is undetermined.

Trimming cost V 7 bases and J 0 bases, with 16 bases left between them. The germline CDR1 and CDR2 sequences are LNHDA and SQIVND (reference sequence). The CDR3 consists of 16 residues. The clonotype comes from an adult in good health. This chain links TRBV19 with TRBJ1-3; D is unresolved. The sequenced sample was peripheral blood, obtained on day 0 of AZD1222 vaccination. CDR3: CASTPVSGASGNTIYF. The CDR3 DNA is TGTGCCAGTACCCCCGTGTCGGGCGCCTCTGGAAACACCATATATTTT. The entire variable domain, with the rest obtained from reference TRBV19 and TRBJ1-3, is as follows: DGGITQSPKYLFRKEGQNVTLSCEQNLNHDAMYWYRQDPGQGLRLIYYSQIVNDFQKGDIAEGYSVSREKKESFPLTVTSAQKNPTAFYLCASTPVSGASGNTIYFGEGSWLTVV.